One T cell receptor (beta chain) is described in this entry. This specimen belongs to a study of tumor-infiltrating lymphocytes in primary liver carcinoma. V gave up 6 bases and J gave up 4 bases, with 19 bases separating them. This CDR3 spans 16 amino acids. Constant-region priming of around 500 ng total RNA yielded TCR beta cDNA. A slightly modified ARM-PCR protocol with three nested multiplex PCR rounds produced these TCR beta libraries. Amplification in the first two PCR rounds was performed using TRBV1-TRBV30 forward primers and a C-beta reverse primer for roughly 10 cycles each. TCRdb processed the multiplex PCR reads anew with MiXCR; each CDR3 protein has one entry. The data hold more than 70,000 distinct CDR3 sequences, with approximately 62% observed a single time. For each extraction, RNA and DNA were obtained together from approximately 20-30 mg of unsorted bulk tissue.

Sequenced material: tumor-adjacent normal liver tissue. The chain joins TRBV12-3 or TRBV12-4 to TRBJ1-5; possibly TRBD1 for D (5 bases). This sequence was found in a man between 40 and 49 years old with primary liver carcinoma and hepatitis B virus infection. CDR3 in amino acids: CASRSSRDGRNQPQHF. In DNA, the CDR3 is TGTGCCAGCAGATCTAGCCGGGACGGGAGAAATCAGCCCCAGCATTTT.